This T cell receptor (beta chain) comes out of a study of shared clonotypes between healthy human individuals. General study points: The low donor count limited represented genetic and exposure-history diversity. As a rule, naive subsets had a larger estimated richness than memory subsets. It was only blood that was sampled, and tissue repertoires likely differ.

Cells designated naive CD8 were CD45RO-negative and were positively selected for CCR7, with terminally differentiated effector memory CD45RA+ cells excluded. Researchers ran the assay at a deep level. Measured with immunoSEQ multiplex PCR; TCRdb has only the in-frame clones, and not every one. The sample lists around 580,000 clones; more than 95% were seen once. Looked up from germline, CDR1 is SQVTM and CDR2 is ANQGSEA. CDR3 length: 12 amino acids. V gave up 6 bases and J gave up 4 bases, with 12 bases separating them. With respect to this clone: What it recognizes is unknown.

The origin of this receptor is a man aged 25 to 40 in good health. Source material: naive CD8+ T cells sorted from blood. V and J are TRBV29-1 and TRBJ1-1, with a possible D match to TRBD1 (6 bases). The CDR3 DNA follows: TGCAGCGTCGACAGGACGGGCACTGAAGCTTTCTTT. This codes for CSVDRTGTEAFF.